This T cell receptor beta chain was retrieved from a study of TIL therapy for anti-PD-1-resistant metastatic lung cancer. For the study at large: Tumors carried a median roughly 1.5 non-synonymous mutations per megabase. The study's findings and limits: The cohort had more treatment-naive, never-smoker and oncogene-addicted patients than typical.

Time point noted: pre-treatment sample, taken before nivolumab and TIL therapy. Pleural nodules or supraclavicular lymph nodes made up most of the excised metastases sampled. Sequencing used immunoSEQ v3. Sequencing depth was around 2.2 million read pairs for survey level, about 5-6.5 million for deep. Assay: immunoSEQ multiplex PCR; the TCRdb copy retains only in-frame clones and omits some. In the table there are tens of thousands of clones, 60% to 70% of which are singletons. Germline CDR1 MNHEY, CDR2 SVGAGI. The CDR3 spans 13 residues. Trimming left V 5 bases short and J 4 bases short, with 8 bases between. Comments on this clone: Its antigen is unidentified.

This material consisted of tumor tissue, taken at baseline. The sequence derives from a woman aged 30 to 85 with non-small cell lung cancer. The chain joins TRBV6-5 to TRBJ2-2; tentative D call: TRBD2 (5 bases). CDR3 sequence (DNA): TGTGCCAGCAGTCGTCTAGCCACCGGGGAGCTGTTTTTT. It encodes CASSRLATGELFF.